This T cell receptor beta chain was obtained from a study of CD8 T cells in Susac syndrome. RNA amounts of roughly 0.45 to 1 ug underwent reverse transcription with random hexamers. TCRdb recomputed calls from the immunoSEQ multiplex PCR reads with MiXCR, one row per CDR3 protein. The data hold over 65,000 distinct CDR3 sequences, with 93% observed a single time. This clonotype occurred once. J was trimmed by 2 bases and V by 5 bases; bases with no gene match: 8. This CDR3 region has 15 residues. Germline values: CDR1 SGHTA, CDR2 FQGNSA. The sequence came from a human donor with Susac syndrome. The sequenced sample consisted of CD4+ T cells from PBMCs. The rearrangement joins TRBV7-2 to TRBJ2-7; 8 nucleotides line up with TRBD1. CDR3 in DNA: TGTGCCAGCAGCCCCCGTGGGACAGGCACCTACGAGCAGTACTTC. Protein: CASSPRGTGTYEQYF.